This T cell receptor beta chain is drawn from a study of beta chain features in type 1 diabetes. Findings of the study overall: In the patient group, naive, central memory and Treg TCRB repertoires seemed more alike than in the healthy donor group. Fewer junction insertions and more nucleotide deletions appeared in type 1 diabetes patients. Among patients with Type 1 diabetes, TCRB CDR3s were moderately but significantly shorter in every one of the four CD4+ subsets.

This clone appeared a few times. Its antigen is not known. CD45RO/CCR7/CD25/CD127/CD95/CD27 separated CD4+ naive, central memory, regulatory and stem cell-like memory cells by sorting. As every portion of the isolated RNA was reverse transcribed, the sequencing read expressed TCRB transcripts. Using immunoSEQ multiplex PCR, the repertoire was profiled, and TCRdb retains in-frame clones only, with some absent. The table lists some 280,000 clones, around an eighth of them singletons. CDR1 is SGHTA, CDR2 FQGTGA, per germline. V gave up 5 bases and J gave up 0 bases; unmatched junction bases: 0. The CDR3 runs 14 residues.

The rearrangement uses TRBV7-3 and TRBJ2-3; 9 nucleotides line up with TRBD2. Sequencing used naive CD4+ T cells from blood. The source is a man aged 30-40 years with type 1 diabetes. The CDR3 coding sequence is TGTGCCAGCAGCGCGGGGGGGAGCACAGATACGCAGTATTTT. Translating it yields CASSAGGSTDTQYF.